A single sample gave rise to the 2 T cell receptor beta chains below, sequenced in a study of blood T cell repertoires in COVID-19. The assay was immunoSEQ multiplex PCR, and TCRdb's table has in-frame clones only and misses some. The sample has 100,000 to 150,000 clones; 85% are singletons. Specimen: peripheral blood. The source is a woman of 80 years or more with acute or convalescent COVID-19.

The rearrangement uses TRBV6-2 or TRBV6-3 and TRBJ2-1, with 7 nucleotides matching TRBD2. V lost 5 bases, J lost 2 bases, and 0 bases stayed unmatched. Germline CDR1 is MNHEY and CDR2 is SVGEGT. The CDR3 contains 13 residues. CDR3 region: CASSGTTYNEQFF. The CDR3 DNA reads TGTGCCAGCAGTGGGACTACCTACAATGAGCAGTTCTTC.

A few counts support this clone. The chain combines TRBV19 with TRBJ2-5, with 7 bases that match TRBD2. The CDR3 has 14 amino acids. Germline CDR1 reads LNHDA; CDR2 reads SQIVND (reference sequence). With 3 bases clipped from V and 4 bases from J, the junction kept 5 bases outside the gene matches. The CDR3 nucleotides read TGTGCCAGTAGTATGGGAGGGCCTAGAGAGACCCAGTACTTC. This sequence encodes CASSMGGPRETQYF.